The present TCR beta chain was sequenced within a study of CD8 T cells in ankylosing spondylitis. Study observations and caveats: Disease-linked clones had a CD8+ phenotype and relatively low frequency in peripheral blood. Reportedly, significant enrichment of disease-linked clones occurred in matched ankylosing spondylitis synovial fluid. A subset of motif variants has previously been described in the synovial fluid and blood of reactive arthritis. Characteristic of ankylosing spondylitis blood, it appeared, was a TCR beta motif comprising 7 to 9 highly homologous variants.

Trimming removed 0 bases from V and 3 bases from J, with 7 bases in between. This CDR3 is built from 13 residues. CDR1 DFQATT and CDR2 SNEGSKA come from the germline V gene (reference sequence). In regard to this clonotype: The antigen is not known.

Libraries for TCR beta were made by quantitative 5'-RACE with molecular barcodes. TCRdb re-analysed the 5' RACE reads in MiXCR, keeping a single row per CDR3 protein. The sample carries 400,000 to 450,000 distinct CDR3 sequences, over 15% recorded once. The chain joins TRBV20-1 to TRBJ2-3; D not certain. This TCR came from a male donor with ankylosing spondylitis. The sample comprised blood, either unsorted or a sorted T cell fraction (not recorded which). The CDR3 sequence is CSAREGRTDTQYF. DNA for the CDR3: TGCAGTGCTAGAGAGGGAAGGACAGATACGCAGTATTTT.